These 13 T cell receptor beta chains share one sample of origin, sequenced in a study of spatial heterogeneity in lung cancer. Specified time point: sample taken at primary tumor resection. TCRdb reprocessed the 5' RACE reads with MiXCR, giving one entry per CDR3 protein. The table lists some 78,000 distinct CDR3 sequences, under 8.5% of them singletons. The starting material was PBMCs, obtained at surgery. All receptors come from a male donor with early-stage non-small cell lung cancer.

This clonotype was picked up many times. The chain uses TRBV2 and TRBJ1-2; D is uncertain. CDR3 length: 14 residues. Germline loops: CDR1 SNHLY, CDR2 FYNNEI. Trimming removed 3 bases from V and 5 bases from J, with 13 bases in between. The CDR3 spells CASSEAGLVYGYTF. DNA for the CDR3: TGTGCCAGCAGTGAGGCGGGGTTGGTGTATGGCTACACCTTC.

The chain has TRBV7-3 and TRBJ2-4; 7 bases match TRBD2. From germline, CDR1 is SGHTA and CDR2 FQGTGA. The CDR3 runs to 16 residues. Germline trimming cut 1 base from V and 2 bases from J; bases unmatched to any gene: 5. CDR3 sequence reads: CASSLSGSRSKNIQYF. CDR3 nucleotides: TGTGCCAGCAGCTTAAGCGGGAGTAGATCCAAAAACATTCAGTACTTC.

The gene calls are TRBV6-5 and TRBJ2-7; TRBD1 aligns across 8 bases. CDR1 and CDR2 from the germline V gene are MNHEY and SVGAGI. The CDR3 sequence is 14 residues long. The trim removed 10 bases at V and 5 bases at J, leaving 13 bases unmatched. Written as DNA, the CDR3 is TGTGCCATCTCGGCCCGGACAGGGCCGAACGAGCAGTACTTC. Protein product: CAISARTGPNEQYF.

This clonotype was recorded many times. The CDR3 region is CSVARQGDQPQHF. Written as DNA, the CDR3 is TGCAGCGTTGCCCGGCAGGGTGACCAGCCCCAGCATTTT. The chain joins TRBV29-1 to TRBJ1-5; D is possibly TRBD1 (5 bases). The length of the CDR3 is 13 residues. Germline loops: CDR1 SQVTM, CDR2 ANQGSEA. Deletions cut 4 bases from V and 7 bases from J, with 14 bases between.

The chain employs TRBV5-1 and TRBJ2-1; D may be TRBD2 (5 bases). V was shortened by 3 bases and J by 10 bases, with 17 bases between the two germline ends. CDR3 size: 14 residues. Germline-derived CDR1 and CDR2 are SGHRS and YFSETQ. Here the CDR3 reads CASSYGLSSWEQFF. DNA of the CDR3: TGCGCCAGCAGCTACGGACTTTCCTCCTGGGAGCAGTTCTTC.

V is TRBV7-9 and J is TRBJ2-7, with TRBD1 identical over 7 bases. Per germline, CDR1 SEHNR and CDR2 FQNEAQ (reference sequence). Losses at the gene ends were 5 bases for V and 4 bases for J; bases not matched to a gene: 8. This CDR3 contains 14 residues. CDR3 nucleotides: TGTGCCAGCAGCCTGCCAGGGGGTATTTACGAGCAGTACTTC. Its protein product is CASSLPGGIYEQYF.

This clonotype was seen repeatedly, ten times or more. This rearrangement joins TRBV3-1 to TRBJ2-3; the D call may be TRBD1 or TRBD2 (5 bases each). The CDR3 is made up of 18 amino acids. V dropped 4 bases and J dropped 0 bases, with 20 bases sitting between them. CDR1 and CDR2 (germline): LGHDT, YNNKEL (reference sequence). The CDR3 nucleotides are TGTGCCAGCAGCCCGCTAGTACCCGCCGGGACGAGCACAGATACGCAGTATTTT. Amino acids: CASSPLVPAGTSTDTQYF.

The table lists this clonotype with many counts. The rearrangement uses TRBV3-1 and TRBJ2-3; D is unresolved. The CDR3 spans 16 residues. Germline V lookup: CDR1 LGHDT, CDR2 YNNKEL (reference sequence). V was clipped by 7 bases and J by 13 bases, with 30 bases between them. The CDR3 loop reads CASTLRATEKNRFKYF. For the CDR3, the DNA is TGTGCCAGCACCCTAAGAGCGACGGAAAAAAACAGATTTAAGTATTTT.

This clonotype showed up many times. V gene TRBV7-2 combines with J gene TRBJ1-3; D possibly corresponds to TRBD1 (5 bases). Trimming took off 1 base at V and 2 bases at J, with 6 bases between the two ends. The CDR3 loop spans 14 amino acids. The V gene's germline CDR1 is SGHTA and CDR2 FQGNSA. The CDR3 here is CASSLGRAGNTIYF. The CDR3 nucleotides are TGTGCCAGCAGCTTAGGCAGGGCTGGAAACACCATATATTTT. Full variable domain (remainder filled in from reference TRBV7-2 and TRBJ1-3): GAGVSQSPSNKVTEKGKDVELRCDPISGHTALYWYRQSLGQGLEFLIYFQGNSAPDKSGLPSDRFSAERTGGSVSTLTIQRTQQEDSAVYLCASSLGRAGNTIYFGEGSWLTVV.

The sample holds many counts of this clonotype. The J gene is TRBJ1-1, the V gene TRBV2, with D perhaps TRBD1 (5 bases). The CDR3 length is 14 residues. CDR1 SNHLY and CDR2 FYNNEI come from the germline V gene. The V gene lost 4 bases and the J gene lost 1 base, with 10 bases spanning the gap. For the CDR3, the DNA is TGTGCCAGCAGTGCCGGGACGGAGAACACTGAAGCTTTCTTT. Translation: CASSAGTENTEAFF.

This clonotype has ten or more counts. This chain connects TRBV13 to TRBJ2-3, with 13 bases aligning to TRBD2. The CDR3 is 17 amino acids. Germline V gene sequence: CDR1 PRHDT, CDR2 FYEKMQ (reference sequence). Trimming took 3 bases from V and 4 from J; bases not matched to a gene: 7. The CDR3 DNA is TGTGCCAGCAGCTTCTGGACTAGCGGGAGTTCTTCAGATACGCAGTATTTT. Translating it yields CASSFWTSGSSSDTQYF.

There are a few counts of this clonotype. This chain connects TRBV10-2 to TRBJ2-5; D gene ambiguous. CDR1 WSHSY and CDR2 SAAADI come from the germline V gene. This CDR3 comprises 11 residues. Trimming took 6 bases from V and 5 from J, leaving 7 bases between them. DNA for the CDR3: TGCGCCAGCAGCCCGACGGAGACCCAGTACTTC. This codes for CASSPTETQYF.

This clonotype has just a few counts. This rearrangement joins TRBV5-1 to TRBJ1-2; the D is unclear. Germline V gene lookup returns CDR1 SGHRS and CDR2 YFSETQ. V lost 4 bases and J lost 4, with 14 bases in between. The CDR3 contains 14 residues. DNA of the CDR3: TGCGCCAGCAGCCCCGTAGGCAGCCGCTATGGCTACACCTTC. The encoded protein is CASSPVGSRYGYTF.